Listed below are T cell receptor beta chains from one sample, sequenced in a study of blood T cell repertoires in COVID-19. Measured with immunoSEQ multiplex PCR; TCRdb has only the in-frame clones, and not every one. This table has roughly 250,000 clones, about 85% appearing once. Sequencing input: peripheral blood. The receptors come from a woman in her fifties or sixties with active or convalescent COVID-19. The conserved cysteine and the conserved F or W are not part of the CDR3 here. D genes are given only for firm matches.

j_call d_call v_call cdr3_aa
TRBJ2-7 NA TRBV6-6 ASTGASVEQY
TRBJ2-1 TRBD2 TRBV27 ASKDRPGLAGGSEQF
TRBJ2-7 NA TRBV9 ASSPRRGGSSPYEQY
TRBJ1-2 TRBD1 TRBV4-2 ASSQEGTGGIYGYT
TRBJ1-2 NA TRBV18 ASSPLQGLAGYT
TRBJ2-1 TRBD2 TRBV19 ASRGGLAGGATYNEQF
TRBJ2-7 TRBD1 TRBV5-1 ASSMGQGLAYEQY
TRBJ2-1 TRBD2 TRBV2 ASSGRGGGGLEQF
TRBJ2-7 TRBD1 TRBV5-1 ASSPPGQGAWEQY
TRBJ2-5 NA TRBV5-1 ASSSSSGFQETQY
TRBJ2-7 TRBD2 TRBV3-1/TRBV3-2 ASSRTSDSYEQY
TRBJ1-6 TRBD1 TRBV14 ASNDRGRSPLH
TRBJ1-5 NA TRBV2 ASRAGTYYSNQPQH
TRBJ1-6 TRBD1 TRBV7-2 ASSEEGGLISPLH
TRBJ2-7 NA TRBV5-5 ASSSGGGSGYEQY
TRBJ2-1 NA TRBV11-2 ASSQMGPSYNEQF
TRBJ1-2 NA TRBV6-5 ASSYAGRANYGYT
TRBJ2-1 NA TRBV7-8 ASSLRDIRGNEQF
TRBJ2-3 NA TRBV24-1 ATSDFLGGTDTQY
TRBJ2-7 NA TRBV7-9 ASRPPGLSYEQY
TRBJ1-4 NA TRBV4-2 ASSQDPGEKLF
TRBJ2-7 TRBD2 TRBV11-3 ASSSLGLAGGSSYEQY
TRBJ2-7 TRBD2 TRBV7-2 ASSRTSGAYEQY
TRBJ1-1 NA TRBV28 ATLVGANTEAF
TRBJ2-7 TRBD2 TRBV10-3 AISEGGSGTQRY
TRBJ1-2 NA TRBV11-2 ASSQALDSPNYGYT
TRBJ1-2 NA TRBV4-2 ASSPPTANNYGYT
TRBJ2-7 NA TRBV6-5 ASAAAYEQY
TRBJ1-3 NA TRBV5-1 ASRDSLASSGNTIY
TRBJ2-1 TRBD2 TRBV30 AWSVGAGGPLYEQF
TRBJ2-2 NA TRBV15 ATSRDEVSNTGELF
TRBJ2-7 NA TRBV10-3 AISEVTSFYEQY
TRBJ1-1 NA TRBV16 ASSQYLNTEAF
TRBJ1-1 TRBD1 TRBV9 ASSKGQGLNTEAF
TRBJ2-2 NA TRBV4-1 ASSQEKGTLVGELF
TRBJ2-5 TRBD1 TRBV5-1 ASSSRTGSGETQY
TRBJ1-4 NA TRBV7-2 ASSLKSGDNEKLF
TRBJ2-2 NA TRBV30 AWSQRGGYTGELF
TRBJ1-2 NA TRBV19 ASSILTGYYGYT
TRBJ1-1 NA TRBV10-3 AISLQQGPEAF
TRBJ2-2 TRBD2 TRBV7-3 ASSLSAGGTNTGELF
TRBJ2-3 TRBD2 TRBV10-2 ASRPSGGDTQY
TRBJ2-3 TRBD2 TRBV5-8 ASSPRGLGGDTQY
TRBJ2-1 TRBD1 TRBV7-2 ASSLAYRTGGKYYNEQF
TRBJ1-2 TRBD1 TRBV28 ASSPTGRNGYT
TRBJ1-1 TRBD1 TRBV5-1 ASSLEGQGTNTEAF
TRBJ1-1 NA TRBV30 AWSQTGRGNTEAF
TRBJ2-3 TRBD1 TRBV7-2 ASIKGAAGTDTQY
TRBJ1-2 NA TRBV15 ATSREEGDGYT
TRBJ2-4 TRBD2 TRBV10-1 ASSETSGRAKNIQY
TRBJ1-5 NA TRBV15 ATSTRQVNQPQH
TRBJ1-5 NA TRBV18 ASSQTGNNQPQH
TRBJ2-5 NA TRBV27 ASSPSGGPETQY
TRBJ2-1 TRBD2 TRBV7-2 ASRTSGGLSNNEQF